A selection of T cell receptor beta chains follows, all from one sample in a study of molecular identifiers for immune sequencing clone quantification. TCRdb fed the PCR reads into MiXCR, producing one record per CDR3 protein. The sample comprises 85,000 to 120,000 distinct CDR3 sequences, about 32% of which are singletons, and about 9.7% rests with the top ten. Sequencing used naive CD8+ T cells from blood, with Jurkat cell RNA spiked in. These receptors were obtained from a human donor in good health. Some libraries in this study had Jurkat cell RNA spiked in. Both conserved end residues are part of each CDR3. The D gene is left open where the match is weak. Clone size is stated in some rows and not others, as once, few, many or a class when expanded.

clone_size: many; j_call: TRBJ1-1; d_call: .; v_call: TRBV25-1; cdr3_aa: CASSAHSEPEAFF; cdr3_nt: TGTGCCAGCAGTGCCCACAGCGAACCCGAAGCTTTCTTT
clone_size: many; j_call: TRBJ2-3; d_call: .; v_call: TRBV28; cdr3_aa: CASSLSPSKLTDTQYF; cdr3_nt: TGTGCCAGCAGTTTATCCCCTAGCAAACTCACAGATACGCAGTATTTT
clone_size: many; j_call: TRBJ1-4; d_call: .; v_call: TRBV6-5; cdr3_aa: CASRAGYNEKLFF; cdr3_nt: TGTGCCAGCAGGGCAGGGTATAATGAAAAACTGTTTTTT
clone_size: .; j_call: TRBJ2-7; d_call: TRBD2; v_call: TRBV28; cdr3_aa: CASSSTSGTSGRVPYYEQYF; cdr3_nt: TGTGCCAGCAGTTCCACCTCCGGGACTAGCGGGAGGGTTCCCTACTACGAGCAGTACTTC
clone_size: .; j_call: TRBJ2-4; d_call: .; v_call: TRBV5-1; cdr3_aa: CASSWGSIQYF; cdr3_nt: TGCGCCAGCAGCTGGGGGAGCATTCAGTACTTC
clone_size: many; j_call: TRBJ2-2; d_call: TRBD1; v_call: TRBV29-1; cdr3_aa: CSVSNRGTRSGELFF; cdr3_nt: TGCAGCGTGAGCAACAGGGGGACAAGAAGCGGGGAGCTGTTTTTT
clone_size: few; j_call: TRBJ1-1; d_call: .; v_call: TRBV27; cdr3_aa: CASSFGGWATEAFF; cdr3_nt: TGTGCCAGCAGTTTCGGGGGGTGGGCCACTGAAGCTTTCTTT
clone_size: .; j_call: TRBJ2-1; d_call: TRBD2; v_call: TRBV12-3/TRBV12-4; cdr3_aa: CASSFTSGYDEQFF; cdr3_nt: TGTGCCAGCAGTTTTACTAGCGGCTACGATGAGCAGTTCTTC
clone_size: .; j_call: TRBJ2-5; d_call: TRBD2; v_call: TRBV29-1; cdr3_aa: CSVAIRPGGGLVWTQYF; cdr3_nt: TGCAGCGTTGCCATTCGACCGGGAGGCGGGTTAGTCTGGACCCAGTACTTC
clone_size: .; j_call: TRBJ2-3; d_call: TRBD1; v_call: TRBV13; cdr3_aa: CASSDRGQGGTDTQYF; cdr3_nt: TGTGCCAGCAGCGACCGGGGACAGGGAGGGACAGATACGCAGTATTTT
clone_size: few; j_call: TRBJ2-3; d_call: TRBD2; v_call: TRBV9; cdr3_aa: CASSVSGGSTDTQYF; cdr3_nt: TGTGCCAGCAGCGTAAGCGGGGGAAGCACAGATACGCAGTATTTT
clone_size: .; j_call: TRBJ2-5; d_call: TRBD1; v_call: TRBV19; cdr3_aa: CASSTWDRTFGETQYF; cdr3_nt: TGTGCCAGTAGTACGTGGGACAGGACCTTTGGAGAGACCCAGTACTTC
clone_size: few; j_call: TRBJ1-4; d_call: .; v_call: TRBV6-5; cdr3_aa: CASSSGAGGEKLFF; cdr3_nt: TGTGCCAGCAGTTCCGGGGCAGGCGGCGAAAAACTGTTTTTT
clone_size: .; j_call: TRBJ2-1; d_call: TRBD1; v_call: TRBV27; cdr3_aa: CASSPGQGAGGFYNEQFF; cdr3_nt: TGTGCCAGCAGTCCGGGACAGGGGGCGGGCGGGTTTTACAATGAGCAGTTCTTC
clone_size: .; j_call: TRBJ1-5; d_call: .; v_call: TRBV27; cdr3_aa: CASRLRGGEQGLFSQPLHF; cdr3_nt: TGTGCCAGCAGATTGAGGGGGGGCGAACAGGGTTTGTTTAGTCAGCCCCTGCATTTT
clone_size: many; j_call: TRBJ2-7; d_call: .; v_call: TRBV28; cdr3_aa: CASSLALASYEQYF; cdr3_nt: TGTGCCAGCAGTTTAGCCCTAGCCTCCTACGAGCAGTACTTC
clone_size: few; j_call: TRBJ2-2; d_call: .; v_call: TRBV9; cdr3_aa: CASRHTLKEGDSNTGELFF; cdr3_nt: TGTGCCAGCAGACATACATTGAAGGAAGGAGATTCGAACACCGGGGAGCTGTTTTTT
clone_size: .; j_call: TRBJ1-1; d_call: TRBD1; v_call: TRBV4-3; cdr3_aa: CASSQDHRGSTEAFF; cdr3_nt: TGCGCCAGCAGCCAAGATCACAGGGGGAGCACTGAAGCTTTCTTT
clone_size: many; j_call: TRBJ2-2; d_call: .; v_call: TRBV7-9; cdr3_aa: CASRQAPGELFF; cdr3_nt: TGTGCCAGCAGACAGGCTCCCGGGGAGCTGTTTTTT
clone_size: .; j_call: TRBJ1-2; d_call: .; v_call: TRBV4-1; cdr3_aa: CASSQDTLGAVYGYTF; cdr3_nt: TGCGCCAGCAGCCAAGACACGCTGGGGGCTGTGTATGGCTACACCTTC
clone_size: .; j_call: TRBJ2-7; d_call: TRBD2; v_call: TRBV5-1; cdr3_aa: CASSLTSGGAREQYF; cdr3_nt: TGCGCCAGCAGCTTGACTAGCGGGGGGGCGCGCGAGCAGTACTTC
clone_size: few; j_call: TRBJ2-6; d_call: .; v_call: TRBV19; cdr3_aa: CASSMMGAGANVLTF; cdr3_nt: TGTGCCAGTAGTATGATGGGGGCTGGGGCCAACGTCCTGACTTTC
clone_size: many; j_call: TRBJ2-6; d_call: .; v_call: TRBV28; cdr3_aa: CASSSPPGLRFGTGANVLTF; cdr3_nt: TGTGCCAGCAGTTCGCCTCCGGGACTTAGGTTTGGAACTGGGGCCAACGTCCTGACTTTC
clone_size: .; j_call: TRBJ1-5; d_call: .; v_call: TRBV28; cdr3_aa: CASSFWTVGNQPQHF; cdr3_nt: TGTGCCAGCAGTTTCTGGACAGTCGGCAATCAGCCCCAGCATTTT
clone_size: many; j_call: TRBJ1-1; d_call: .; v_call: TRBV6-5; cdr3_aa: CASSFGNTEAFF; cdr3_nt: TGTGCCAGCAGTTTTGGTAACACTGAAGCTTTCTTT
clone_size: few; j_call: TRBJ2-7; d_call: .; v_call: TRBV11-2; cdr3_aa: CASSLVKGRNEQYF; cdr3_nt: TGTGCCAGCAGCTTAGTGAAGGGTCGGAACGAGCAGTACTTC
clone_size: .; j_call: TRBJ2-3; d_call: TRBD1; v_call: TRBV7-3; cdr3_aa: CASSSGTGWPDTLYF; cdr3_nt: TGTGCCAGCAGCTCCGGGACAGGGTGGCCAGATACGCTGTATTTT
clone_size: many; j_call: TRBJ2-5; d_call: .; v_call: TRBV28; cdr3_aa: CASSLVGTQYF; cdr3_nt: TGTGCCAGCAGTTTAGTAGGGACCCAGTACTTC